The 23 T cell receptor beta chains reported below all come from one sample, sequenced in a study of blood T cells in healthy people across ages. Sample-barcoded 5' priming and a J-beta primer mix drove a second PCR of roughly 7 to 11 cycles. TCRdb re-derived calls from the 5' RACE reads in MiXCR, one entry per CDR3 protein. Among over 950,000 distinct CDR3 sequences listed, about two fifths were seen once. The material sequenced was blood. The receptors come from a man aged 18 to 30 in good health.

The chain links TRBV7-9 to TRBJ1-1, with 8 bases that match TRBD1. Germline values: CDR1 SEHNR, CDR2 FQNEAQ (reference sequence). With 4 bases clipped from V and 5 bases from J, the junction kept 9 bases outside the gene matches. The CDR3 is 15 residues long. The chain's CDR3 is CASSSTGVELTEAFF. CDR3 sequence (DNA): TGTGCCAGCAGCTCGACAGGGGTAGAATTGACTGAAGCTTTCTTT.

This clonotype appeared a single time. The rearrangement joins TRBV29-1 to TRBJ2-1, with TRBD2 matching 7 bases. V lost 5 bases to trimming and J lost 6 bases; unmatched junction nucleotides: 10. Per the germline V gene, CDR1 is SQVTM and CDR2 is ANQGSEA. The CDR3 totals 14 residues. The CDR3 bases are TGCAGCGTTCGGCGGGGGTTAGAGTTCAATGAGCAGTTCTTC. This translates into CSVRRGLEFNEQFF.

In its sample, this clonotype was seen a few times. The CDR3 is CSASFGEKLFF. Written as DNA, the CDR3 is TGCAGTGCTAGTTTTGGTGAAAAACTGTTTTTT. This chain connects TRBV20-1 to TRBJ1-4; D is unresolved. The germline V and J ends were trimmed by 3 bases and 7 bases, with 6 bases remaining between them. Germline CDR1 reads DFQATT; CDR2 reads SNEGSKA (reference sequence). The CDR3 loop spans 11 amino acids.

J is TRBJ2-1 and V is TRBV20-1; tentatively, D is TRBD2 (6 bases). Germline loops: CDR1 DFQATT, CDR2 SNEGSKA (reference sequence). This CDR3 is built from 16 residues. The V end was cut by 1 base, the J end by 4 bases, with 17 bases between. CDR3 sequence: CSARVPQRVPYNEQFF. In DNA, the CDR3 is TGCAGTGCTAGAGTCCCCCAGCGGGTTCCATACAATGAGCAGTTCTTC.

The rearrangement uses TRBV7-2 and TRBJ2-5, with unresolved D. Germline V gives CDR1 SGHTA, CDR2 FQGNSA. CDR3 length equals 15 residues. The germline V and J ends were trimmed by 5 bases and 2 bases, with 15 bases remaining between them. The CDR3 region is CASSPQAAKQETQYF. The CDR3, as DNA: TGTGCCAGCAGCCCCCAGGCCGCGAAACAAGAGACCCAGTACTTC.

The V call is TRBV7-2, the J call TRBJ2-3, with TRBD2 identical over 11 bases. The ends lost 5 bases at V and 4 bases at J; junction bases unmatched: 5. This CDR3 has 15 residues. Germline CDR1 is SGHTA and CDR2 is FQGNSA. Written as DNA, the CDR3 is TGTGCCAGCAGCACGACTAGCGGGGACGCAGATACGCAGTATTTT. It specifies CASSTTSGDADTQYF.

A remark on this clonotype: This may be a read error, as it is one base from a much larger clone. The V and J genes are TRBV6-1 and TRBJ1-2; 8 nucleotides match TRBD1. Germline V CDR1 and CDR2: MNHNS, SASEGT. The length of the CDR3 is 13 residues. The ends lost 4 bases at V and 4 bases at J; junction bases unmatched: 2. The CDR3 region has the DNA TGTGCCAGCAGTGGGGGACAGGTCTATGGCTACACCTTC. It is translated as CASSGGQVYGYTF.

The rearrangement joins TRBV21-1 to TRBJ2-5; the table's D call TRBD1 went unverified against the DNA. TRBV21-1 is classified as a pseudogene. The CDR3 is 16 amino acids. CDR3 bases: TGTGCCAGCAGCAAAGGGTTAAACAGGGGCGCGGAGACCCAGTACTTC. Translation gives CASSKGLNRGAETQYF.

The chain carries TRBV5-1 and TRBJ1-2, with no clear D. With 0 bases removed from V and 1 base from J, the gap between germline ends came to 10 bases. The CDR3 is made up of 15 amino acids. CDR1 and CDR2 from the germline V gene are SGHRS and YFSETQ. This chain's CDR3 is CASSLDASFNYGYTF. The CDR3 DNA follows: TGCGCCAGCAGCTTGGATGCCAGCTTTAACTATGGCTACACCTTC.

The V call is TRBV12-3 or TRBV12-4, the J call TRBJ2-2; D gene unclear. The V and J ends lost 6 bases and 9 bases respectively, with 11 bases between them. The CDR3 is 12 amino acids. This CDR3 reads CASRPGGRELFF. The CDR3 DNA sequence: TGTGCCAGCAGACCCGGTGGTAGGGAGCTGTTTTTT.

This chain connects TRBV2 to TRBJ2-5; TRBD1 might be the D (6 bases). CDR1 and CDR2 from the germline V gene are SNHLY and FYNNEI. The CDR3 length is 13 residues. V was shortened by 10 bases and J by 5 bases, with 17 bases between the two germline ends. CDR3 in DNA: TGTGCCAACAGGGCAGGGCCTGTGGAGACCCAGTACTTC. Protein sequence: CANRAGPVETQYF.

The chain uses TRBV6-5 and TRBJ2-7, with TRBD2 identical over 10 bases. The CDR3 length is 15 residues. V was clipped by 4 bases and J by 5 bases; unmatched bases: 8. In germline, CDR1 is MNHEY, CDR2 SVGAGI. CDR3 amino acids: CASSSPSGSHNEQYF. Written as DNA, the CDR3 is TGTGCCAGCAGTTCCCCTAGCGGGAGTCACAACGAGCAGTACTTC.

Notes on this clonotype: A read error may be the cause here, since a much bigger clone is one base away. This CDR3 reads CSARDLSGGGGTQYF. The CDR3 region has the DNA TGCAGTGCTAGAGACCTTAGTGGGGGGGGAGGTACGCAGTATTTT. The V gene is TRBV20-1, the J gene TRBJ2-3; TRBD2 aligns across 7 bases. Per germline, CDR1 DFQATT and CDR2 SNEGSKA (reference sequence). V was clipped by 0 bases and J by 8 bases; unmatched bases: 11. The CDR3 has 15 amino acids.

V gene TRBV20-1 combines with J gene TRBJ2-4; the match to TRBD2 covers 10 bases. CDR3 length: 13 residues. Germline V gives CDR1 DFQATT, CDR2 SNEGSKA (reference sequence). Unmatched junction bases numbered 12, after V lost 6 bases and J lost 13 bases. The CDR3 DNA reads as TGCAGTGCCACAGCGGGGGGGGAGGTTAGACAGTACTTC. Its translation: CSATAGGEVRQYF.

This clonotype was seen only a few times. The rearrangement links TRBV20-1 to TRBJ2-7; 13 bases line up with TRBD2. This CDR3 region has 15 residues. Per germline, CDR1 DFQATT and CDR2 SNEGSKA (reference sequence). The junction had 2 bases not matched to a gene; V was cut back by 1 base and J by 2 bases. The CDR3 DNA is TGCAGTGCTAGAGGGACTAGCGGGGGTCCCTACGAGCAGTACTTC. This codes for CSARGTSGGPYEQYF.

The V call is TRBV6-2 or TRBV6-3, the J call TRBJ2-2; a possible D gene is TRBD2 (5 bases). V was trimmed by 5 bases and J by 4 bases, leaving 14 bases between them. The CDR3 has 15 residues. Germline V gives CDR1 MNHEY, CDR2 SVGEGT. The CDR3, as DNA: TGTGCCAGCAGTCCGATCCGGGAAACCACCGGGGAGCTGTTTTTT. Translated: CASSPIRETTGELFF.

This clonotype appeared a few times. V is TRBV29-1 and J is TRBJ2-7; D is ambiguous. The CDR3 totals 10 residues. The germline CDR1 and CDR2 sequences are SQVTM and ANQGSEA. Between the trimmed V and J ends, which lost 6 bases and 3 bases, there was a span of 6 bases. CDR3 amino acids: CSVWVYEQYF. The DNA of the CDR3 is TGCAGCGTCTGGGTCTACGAGCAGTACTTC.

This clonotype has more than one count but fewer than ten. The J gene is TRBJ1-1, the V gene TRBV9; D gene unclear. V was trimmed by 3 bases and J by 1 base, leaving 7 bases between them. CDR1 SGDLS and CDR2 YYNGEE come from the germline V gene. The CDR3 runs 13 residues. The CDR3 here is CASSAFGNTEAFF. Here the CDR3 DNA reads TGTGCCAGCAGCGCATTCGGGAACACTGAAGCTTTCTTT.

This CDR3 reads CASSGANQPQHF. CDR3 bases: TGTGCCAGCAGTGGGGCGAATCAGCCCCAGCATTTT. The V call is TRBV11-2, the J call TRBJ1-5; possibly TRBD1 for D (5 bases). Deletions cut 6 bases from V and 4 bases from J, with 7 bases between. The CDR3 totals 12 residues. Per the germline V gene, CDR1 is SGHAT and CDR2 is FQNNGV.

This clonotype was observed many times. This chain joins TRBV12-3 or TRBV12-4 and TRBJ1-1, with D perhaps matching TRBD1 (5 bases). With 5 bases removed from V and 1 base from J, the gap between germline ends came to 11 bases. The CDR3 covers 14 residues. DNA for the CDR3: TGTGCCAGCAGTGAACTTAGGGGGAACACTGAAGCTTTCTTT. Residues: CASSELRGNTEAFF.

Remarks on this clonotype: This clone may be a read error of a much larger clone one base away. V usage is TRBV7-9 and J usage is TRBJ1-2; 7 bases map to TRBD1. This CDR3 is built from 15 residues. Germline-derived CDR1 and CDR2 are SEHNR and FQNEAQ (reference sequence). The CDR3 region has the DNA TGTGCCAGCAGCTTAACTGGGACAGAGAACTATAGCTACACCTTC. Protein: CASSLTGTENYSYTF.

The chain has TRBV27 and TRBJ1-3; 7 bases fit TRBD1. CDR3 length: 14 residues. The trim removed 5 bases at V and 4 bases at J, leaving 5 bases unmatched. Per the germline V gene, CDR1 is MNHEY and CDR2 is SMNVEV (reference sequence). The chain's CDR3 is CASSPRQGGNTIYF. The CDR3 coding sequence is TGTGCCAGCAGTCCCCGACAGGGAGGAAACACCATATATTTT.

The J gene is TRBJ1-2, the V gene TRBV12-3 or TRBV12-4, with a possible D match to TRBD1 (5 bases). The CDR3 contains 16 residues. V lost 3 bases, J lost 7 bases, and 21 bases lay in between. CDR3 residues: CASSFGDLVHIRGYTF. Written as DNA, the CDR3 is TGTGCCAGCAGTTTCGGGGACCTGGTACATATTCGTGGCTACACCTTC.